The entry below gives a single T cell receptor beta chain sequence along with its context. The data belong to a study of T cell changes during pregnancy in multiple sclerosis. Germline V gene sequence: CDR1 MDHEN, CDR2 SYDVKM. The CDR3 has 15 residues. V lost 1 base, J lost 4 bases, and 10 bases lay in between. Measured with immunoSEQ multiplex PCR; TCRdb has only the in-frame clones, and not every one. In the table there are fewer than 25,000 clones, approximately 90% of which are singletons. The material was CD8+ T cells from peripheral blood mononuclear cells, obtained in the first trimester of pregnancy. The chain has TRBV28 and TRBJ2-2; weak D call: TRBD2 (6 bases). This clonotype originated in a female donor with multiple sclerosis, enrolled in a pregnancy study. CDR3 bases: TGTGCCAGCAGTTTATTATCCGGGGGCACCGGGGAGCTGTTTTTT. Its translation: CASSLLSGGTGELFF.